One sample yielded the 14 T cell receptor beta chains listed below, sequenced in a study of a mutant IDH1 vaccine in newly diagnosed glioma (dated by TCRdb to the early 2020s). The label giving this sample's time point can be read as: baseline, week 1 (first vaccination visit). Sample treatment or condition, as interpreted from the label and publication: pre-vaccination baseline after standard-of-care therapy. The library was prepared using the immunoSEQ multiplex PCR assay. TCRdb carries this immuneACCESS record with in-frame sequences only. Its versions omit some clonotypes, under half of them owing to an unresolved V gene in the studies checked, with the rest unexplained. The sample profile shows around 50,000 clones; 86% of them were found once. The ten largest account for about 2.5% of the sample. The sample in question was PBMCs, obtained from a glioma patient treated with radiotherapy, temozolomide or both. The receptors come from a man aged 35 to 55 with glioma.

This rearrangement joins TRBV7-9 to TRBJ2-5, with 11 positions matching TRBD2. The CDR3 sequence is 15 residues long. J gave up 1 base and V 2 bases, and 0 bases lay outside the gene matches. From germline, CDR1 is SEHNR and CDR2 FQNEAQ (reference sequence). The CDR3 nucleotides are TGTGCCAGCAGCTTAACTAGCGGGGGCCAAGAGACCCAGTACTTC. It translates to CASSLTSGGQETQYF.

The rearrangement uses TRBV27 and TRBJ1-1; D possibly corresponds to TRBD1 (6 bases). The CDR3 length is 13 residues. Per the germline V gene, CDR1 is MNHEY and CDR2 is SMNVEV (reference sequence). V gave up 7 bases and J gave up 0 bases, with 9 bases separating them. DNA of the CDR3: TGTGCCAGCATGACAGGAATGAACACTGAAGCTTTCTTT. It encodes CASMTGMNTEAFF.

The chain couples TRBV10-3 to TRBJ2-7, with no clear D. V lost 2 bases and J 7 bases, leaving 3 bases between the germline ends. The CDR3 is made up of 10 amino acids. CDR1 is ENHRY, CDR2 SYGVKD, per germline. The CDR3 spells CAISEREQYF. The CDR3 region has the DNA TGTGCCATCAGTGAGAGAGAGCAGTACTTC.

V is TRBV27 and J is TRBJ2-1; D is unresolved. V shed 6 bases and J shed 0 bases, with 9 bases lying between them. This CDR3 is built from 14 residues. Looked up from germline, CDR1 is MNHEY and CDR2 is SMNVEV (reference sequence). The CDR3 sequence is CASRAGSSYNEQFF. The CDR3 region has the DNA TGTGCCAGCAGGGCTGGAAGCTCCTACAATGAGCAGTTCTTC.

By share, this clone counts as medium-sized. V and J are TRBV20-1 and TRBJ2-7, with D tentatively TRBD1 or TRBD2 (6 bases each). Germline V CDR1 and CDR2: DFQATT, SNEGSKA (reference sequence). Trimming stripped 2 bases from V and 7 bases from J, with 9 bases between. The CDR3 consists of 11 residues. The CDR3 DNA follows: TGCAGTGCTAGACGAGGGGGGGAGCAGTACTTC. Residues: CSARRGGEQYF.

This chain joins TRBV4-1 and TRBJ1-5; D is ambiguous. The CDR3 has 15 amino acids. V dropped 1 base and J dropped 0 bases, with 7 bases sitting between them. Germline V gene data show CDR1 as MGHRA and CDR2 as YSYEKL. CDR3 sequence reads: CASSQGSDSNQPQHF. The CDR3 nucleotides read TGCGCCAGCAGCCAAGGGTCCGATAGCAATCAGCCCCAGCATTTT.

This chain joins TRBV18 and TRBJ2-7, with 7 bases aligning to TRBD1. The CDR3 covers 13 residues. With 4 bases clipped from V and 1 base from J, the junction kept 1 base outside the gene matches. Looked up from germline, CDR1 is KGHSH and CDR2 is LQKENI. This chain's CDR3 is CASSRQGSYEQYF. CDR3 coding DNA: TGTGCCAGCTCACGACAGGGATCCTACGAGCAGTACTTC.

CDR3 sequence reads: CASSLDPPLAGGDTQYF. Written as DNA, the CDR3 is TGTGCCAGCAGCTTAGATCCCCCACTAGCGGGAGGGGATACGCAGTATTTT. J is TRBJ2-3 and V is TRBV11-2, with 13 bases identical to TRBD2. The J segment lost 6 bases and the V segment lost 0 bases, leaving 6 bases of the junction unmatched. CDR1 and CDR2 from the germline V gene are SGHAT and FQNNGV. The CDR3 runs 17 residues.

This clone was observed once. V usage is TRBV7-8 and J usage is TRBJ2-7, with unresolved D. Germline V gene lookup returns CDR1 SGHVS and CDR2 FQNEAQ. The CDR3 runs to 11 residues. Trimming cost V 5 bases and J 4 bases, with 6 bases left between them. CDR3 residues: CASSISYEQYF. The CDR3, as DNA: TGTGCCAGCAGCATATCGTACGAGCAGTACTTC.

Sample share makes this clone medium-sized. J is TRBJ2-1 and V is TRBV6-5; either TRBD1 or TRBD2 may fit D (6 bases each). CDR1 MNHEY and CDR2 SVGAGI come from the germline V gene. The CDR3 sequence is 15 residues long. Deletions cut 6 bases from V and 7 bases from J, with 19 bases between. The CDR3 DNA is TGTGCCAGCAGCCAGAGGGGGGAGGCTAGTAATGAGCAGTTCTTC. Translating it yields CASSQRGEASNEQFF.

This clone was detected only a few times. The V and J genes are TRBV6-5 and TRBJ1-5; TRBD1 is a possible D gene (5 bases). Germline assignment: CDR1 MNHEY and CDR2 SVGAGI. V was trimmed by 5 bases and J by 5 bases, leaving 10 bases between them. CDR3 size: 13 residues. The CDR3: CASSPREDQPQHF. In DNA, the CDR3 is TGTGCCAGCAGTCCCAGGGAAGATCAGCCCCAGCATTTT.

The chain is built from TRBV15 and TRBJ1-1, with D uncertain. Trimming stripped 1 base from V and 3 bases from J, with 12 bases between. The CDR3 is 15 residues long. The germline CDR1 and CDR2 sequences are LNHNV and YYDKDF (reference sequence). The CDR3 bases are TGTGCCACCAGCAGAGCGGGGTCTGGGGACACTGAAGCTTTCTTT. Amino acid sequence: CATSRAGSGDTEAFF.

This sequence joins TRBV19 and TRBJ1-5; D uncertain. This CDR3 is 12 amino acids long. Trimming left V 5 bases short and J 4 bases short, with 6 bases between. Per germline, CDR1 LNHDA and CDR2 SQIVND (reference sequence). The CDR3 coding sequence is TGTGCCAGTAGTTATTGGAATCAGCCCCAGCATTTT. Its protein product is CASSYWNQPQHF.

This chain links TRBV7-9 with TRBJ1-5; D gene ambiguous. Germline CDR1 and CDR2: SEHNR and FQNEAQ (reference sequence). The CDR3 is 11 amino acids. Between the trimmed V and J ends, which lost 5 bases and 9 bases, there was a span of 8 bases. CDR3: CASSLSGPQHF. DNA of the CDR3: TGTGCCAGCAGCCTCTCTGGGCCCCAGCATTTT. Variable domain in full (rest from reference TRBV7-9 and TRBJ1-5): DTGVSQNPRHKITKRGQNVTFRCDPISEHNRLYWYRQTLGQGPEFLTYFQNEAQLEKSRLLSDRFSAERPKGSFSTLEIQRTEQGDSAMYLCASSLSGPQHFGDGTRLSIL.